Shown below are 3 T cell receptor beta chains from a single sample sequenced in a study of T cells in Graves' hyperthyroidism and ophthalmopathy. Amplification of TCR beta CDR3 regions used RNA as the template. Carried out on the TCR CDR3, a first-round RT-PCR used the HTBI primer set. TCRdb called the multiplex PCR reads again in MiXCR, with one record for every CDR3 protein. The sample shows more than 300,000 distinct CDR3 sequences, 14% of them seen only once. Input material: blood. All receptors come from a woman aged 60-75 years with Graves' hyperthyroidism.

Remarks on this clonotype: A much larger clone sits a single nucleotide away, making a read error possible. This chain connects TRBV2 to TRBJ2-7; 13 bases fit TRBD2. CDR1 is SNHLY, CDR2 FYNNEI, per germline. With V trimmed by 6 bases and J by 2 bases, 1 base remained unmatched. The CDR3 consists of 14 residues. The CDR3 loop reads CASRLAGGPYEQYF. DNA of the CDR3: TGTGCCAGCAGACTAGCGGGAGGGCCCTACGAGCAGTACTTC.

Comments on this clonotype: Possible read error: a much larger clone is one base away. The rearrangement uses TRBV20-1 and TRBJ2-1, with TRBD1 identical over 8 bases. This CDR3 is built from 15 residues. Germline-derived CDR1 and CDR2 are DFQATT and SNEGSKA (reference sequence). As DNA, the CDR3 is TGCAGTGCTAGAGAGAGACAGGGGAAATACAATAAGCAGTTCTTC. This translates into CSARERQGKYNKQFF.

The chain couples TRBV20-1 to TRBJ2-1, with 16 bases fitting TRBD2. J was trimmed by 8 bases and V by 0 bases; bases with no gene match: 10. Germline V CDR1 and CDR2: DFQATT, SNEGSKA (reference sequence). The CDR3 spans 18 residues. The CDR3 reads CSARDPRGTSGRAHEQFF. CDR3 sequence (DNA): TGCAGTGCTAGAGATCCCCGAGGGACTAGCGGGAGGGCCCATGAGCAGTTCTTC.